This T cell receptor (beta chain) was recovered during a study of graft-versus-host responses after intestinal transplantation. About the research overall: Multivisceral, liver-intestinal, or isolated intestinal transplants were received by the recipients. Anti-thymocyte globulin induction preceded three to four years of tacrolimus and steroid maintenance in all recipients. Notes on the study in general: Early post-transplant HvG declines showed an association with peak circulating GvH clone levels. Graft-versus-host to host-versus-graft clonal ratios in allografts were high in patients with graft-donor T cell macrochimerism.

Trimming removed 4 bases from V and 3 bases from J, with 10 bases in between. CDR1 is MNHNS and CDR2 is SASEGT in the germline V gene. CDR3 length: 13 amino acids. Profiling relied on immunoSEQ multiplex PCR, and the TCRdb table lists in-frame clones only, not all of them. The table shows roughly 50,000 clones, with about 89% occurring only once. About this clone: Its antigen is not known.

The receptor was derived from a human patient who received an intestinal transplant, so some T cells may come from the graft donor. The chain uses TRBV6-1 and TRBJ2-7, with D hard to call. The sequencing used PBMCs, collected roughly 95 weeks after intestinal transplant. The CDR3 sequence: CASSGGTSYEQYF. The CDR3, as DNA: TGTGCCAGCAGTGGGGGTACGAGCTACGAGCAGTACTTC.